This T cell receptor beta chain was profiled in a study of OX40 agonist ivuxolimab in advanced cancers. Study summary: Among those treated, three patients had partial responses, one with hepatocellular carcinoma and two with cutaneous melanoma.

Study results and caveats: Expanded clones belonging to CD8+ T cells outnumbered, on average, those of CD4+. The antigen specificity of the peripheral T cells (those that were expanded) was not determined.

Germline CDR1 SGHNT, CDR2 YYREEE (reference sequence). The V end was cut by 4 bases, the J end by 3 bases, with 10 bases between. The CDR3 length is 13 residues. Details on this clone: Its target is not known.

Only in-frame clones appear in the TCRdb table, and some are missing; sequencing was by immunoSEQ multiplex PCR. The sample records more than 30,000 clones, roughly nine tenths being singletons. The chain combines TRBV5-4 with TRBJ1-1; D not resolved. The sample here was CD4+ or CD8+ T cells sorted from blood, taken in a trial of the OX40 agonist ivuxolimab. The source is an adult with an advanced solid tumor such as melanoma, head and neck, liver or kidney cancer. The CDR3 loop is CASSPNGDTEAFF. DNA of the CDR3: TGTGCCAGCAGCCCCAATGGGGACACTGAAGCTTTCTTT.